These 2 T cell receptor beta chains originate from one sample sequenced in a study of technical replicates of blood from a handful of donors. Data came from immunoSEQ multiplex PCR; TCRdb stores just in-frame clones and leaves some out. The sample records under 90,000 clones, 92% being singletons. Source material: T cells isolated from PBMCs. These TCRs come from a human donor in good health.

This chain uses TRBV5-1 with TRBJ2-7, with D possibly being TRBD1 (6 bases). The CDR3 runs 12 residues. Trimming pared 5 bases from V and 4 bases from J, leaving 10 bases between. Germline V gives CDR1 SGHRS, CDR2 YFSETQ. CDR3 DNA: TGCGCCAGCAGGTTGACAGGTTACGAGCAGTACTTC. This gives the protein CASRLTGYEQYF.

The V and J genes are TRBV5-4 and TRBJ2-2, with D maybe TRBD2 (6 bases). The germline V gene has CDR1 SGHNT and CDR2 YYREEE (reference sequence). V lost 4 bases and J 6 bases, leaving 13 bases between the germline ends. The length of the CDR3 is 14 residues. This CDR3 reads CASSPQRAAGELFF. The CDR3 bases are TGTGCCAGCAGCCCCCAGCGGGCGGCCGGGGAGCTGTTTTTT.